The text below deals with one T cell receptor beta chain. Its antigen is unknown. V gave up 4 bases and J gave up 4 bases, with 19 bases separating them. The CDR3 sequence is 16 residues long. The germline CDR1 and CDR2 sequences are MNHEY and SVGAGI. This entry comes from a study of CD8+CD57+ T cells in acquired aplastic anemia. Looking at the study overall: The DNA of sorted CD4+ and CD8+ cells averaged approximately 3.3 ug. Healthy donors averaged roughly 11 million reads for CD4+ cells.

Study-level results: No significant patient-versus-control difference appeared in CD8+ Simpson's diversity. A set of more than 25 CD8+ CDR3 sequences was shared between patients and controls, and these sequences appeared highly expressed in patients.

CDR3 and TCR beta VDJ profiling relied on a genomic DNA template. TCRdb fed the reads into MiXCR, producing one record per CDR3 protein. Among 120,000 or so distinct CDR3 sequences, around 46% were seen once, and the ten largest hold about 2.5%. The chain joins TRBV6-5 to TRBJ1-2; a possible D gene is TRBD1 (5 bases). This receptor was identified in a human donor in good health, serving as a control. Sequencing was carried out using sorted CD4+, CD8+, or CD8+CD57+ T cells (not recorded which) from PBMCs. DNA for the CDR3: TGTGCCAGCAGTTCCTCGGGCAGAGGGACGGGCTATGGCTACACCTTC. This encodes CASSSSGRGTGYGYTF.